This TCR beta chain was observed in a study of T cells in Graves' hyperthyroidism and ophthalmopathy. This clonotype was counted only a few times. RNA transcripts were the template for amplifying TCR beta CDR3 regions. The primer set for the first-round RT-PCR of the TCR CDR3 was HTBI. One entry per CDR3 protein, called by TCRdb with MiXCR from the multiplex PCR reads. The table lists over 400,000 distinct CDR3 sequences, roughly 14% of them singletons. Each diagnosis drew on symptoms, thyroxine, TRAb, thyroid ultrasound and orbital computed tomography findings. Germline-derived CDR1 and CDR2 are MNHEY and SMNVEV (reference sequence). Germline trimming cut 2 bases from V and 1 base from J; bases unmatched to any gene: 0. The CDR3 runs 16 residues.

The sample was blood. J is TRBJ2-2 and V is TRBV27; 11 nucleotides agree with TRBD2. The origin of this receptor is a man younger than 35 with Graves' ophthalmopathy. CDR3 nucleotides: TGTGCCAGCAGTTTAGGGACTAGCGGGAACACCGGGGAGCTGTTTTTT. Protein sequence: CASSLGTSGNTGELFF.